The sequence of this TCR beta chain was determined in a study of shared T cell receptors in the human thymus. Only in-frame clones appear in the TCRdb table, and some are missing; sequencing was by immunoSEQ multiplex PCR. In the table there are roughly 660,000 clones, 88% of which are singletons. The trim removed 0 bases at V and 6 bases at J, leaving 11 bases unmatched. CDR1 and CDR2 (germline): MNHEY, SMNVEV (reference sequence). CDR3 length equals 17 residues. These data also formed part of another study, on human thymus T cells. That study reports: The thymus tissue came from resections taken during corrective heart surgery. Repertoires from thymus and blood appeared to show biased V and J gene usage. Overlap was high between thymic repertoires from unrelated individuals, as reported in related research.

The chain combines TRBV27 with TRBJ2-7; 10 bases agree with TRBD2. The clonotype was recovered from a boy under two years old with a congenital heart defect. Sequenced input: thymocytes. DNA for the CDR3: TGTGCCAGCAGTTTATCGGCGGCTAGCGGGAGAGGTCGCGAGCAGTACTTC. The encoded protein is CASSLSAASGRGREQYF.